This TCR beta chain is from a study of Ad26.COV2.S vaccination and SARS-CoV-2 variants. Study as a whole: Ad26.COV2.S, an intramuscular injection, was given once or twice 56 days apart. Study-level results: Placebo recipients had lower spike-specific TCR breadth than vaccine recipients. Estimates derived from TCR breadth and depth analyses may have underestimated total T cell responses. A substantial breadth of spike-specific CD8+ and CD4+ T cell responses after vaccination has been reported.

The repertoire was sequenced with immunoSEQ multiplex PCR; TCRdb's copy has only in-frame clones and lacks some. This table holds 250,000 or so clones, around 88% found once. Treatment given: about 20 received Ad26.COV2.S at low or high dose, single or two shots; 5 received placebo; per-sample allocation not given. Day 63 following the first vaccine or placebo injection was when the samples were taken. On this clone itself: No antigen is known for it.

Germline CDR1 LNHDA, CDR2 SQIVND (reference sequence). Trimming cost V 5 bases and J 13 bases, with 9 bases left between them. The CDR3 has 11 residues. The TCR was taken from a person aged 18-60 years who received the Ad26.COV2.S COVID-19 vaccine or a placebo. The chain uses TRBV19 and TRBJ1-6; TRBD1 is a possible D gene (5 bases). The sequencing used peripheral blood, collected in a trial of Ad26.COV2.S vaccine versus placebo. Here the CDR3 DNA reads TGTGCCAGTAGTCGACGGGGGCCCCTCCACTTT. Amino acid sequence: CASSRRGPLHF. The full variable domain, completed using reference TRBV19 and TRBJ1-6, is DGGITQSPKYLFRKEGQNVTLSCEQNLNHDAMYWYRQDPGQGLRLIYYSQIVNDFQKGDIAEGYSVSREKKESFPLTVTSAQKNPTAFYLCASSRRGPLHFGNGTRLTVT.